The clone carrying this T cell receptor beta chain was seen repeatedly, ten times or more. What it binds is unknown. Sequence at one end of the junction differs from germline and may be a read error. This sample stems from a study of T-cell reconstitution after alpha-beta-depleted transplantation in children. The CDR3 length is 14 residues. CDR1 is SGHRS and CDR2 is YFSETQ in the germline V gene. Unique molecular identifiers were used in preparing the TCRbeta library. From the PCR reads, TCRdb called clonotypes with MiXCR, one entry per CDR3 protein. This sample has 450,000 to 700,000 distinct CDR3 sequences, with 27% found just once. Study conclusions and caveats: Several hundred graft clones that had expanded were reportedly the source of alpha-beta T cells about two months after transplant.

The rearrangement links TRBV5-1 to TRBJ2-7, with D perhaps TRBD2 (5 bases). This TCR was sampled from a boy under three years old with Wiskott-Aldrich syndrome, due to receive a stem cell transplant. This material consisted of PBMCs, taken before TCRalphabeta/CD19-depleted stem cell transplant. The CDR3 sequence: CASSLASLSSEQYF. The CDR3 bases are TGCGCCAGCAGCTTGGCTAGCTTATCCTCCGAGCAGTACTTC. The full variable domain, rest sourced from reference TRBV5-1 and TRBJ2-7, is KAGVTQTPRYLIKTRGQQVTLSCSPISGHRSVSWYQQTPGQGLQFLFEYFSETQRNKGNFPGRFSGRQFSNSRSEMNVSTLELGDSALYLCASSLASLSSEQYFGPGTRLTVT.